The entry below gives a single T cell receptor beta chain sequence along with its context. The junction had 18 bases not matched to a gene; V was cut back by 6 bases and J by 9 bases. The V gene's germline CDR1 is LNHDA and CDR2 SQIVND (reference sequence). The CDR3 extends over 17 amino acids. Profiled with immunoSEQ multiplex PCR; TCRdb holds only in-frame clones, not every one. In the table there are roughly 30,000 clones, approximately 84% of which are singletons. The source of the sample is a study of PD-L1 blockade in urothelial cancer. Time point in this sample: pretreatment peripheral blood. The source is a man in his 60s with urothelial cancer. This specimen consisted of PBMCs, obtained around atezolizumab (anti-PD-L1) treatment. This rearrangement joins TRBV19 to TRBJ2-3; 10 bases line up with TRBD2. The CDR3 loop reads CASSHLRSGRDLLTQYF. Written as DNA, the CDR3 is TGTGCCAGTAGCCACCTAAGAAGCGGGAGGGATCTCCTAACGCAGTATTTT.